Shown below are 18 T cell receptor beta chains from a single sample sequenced in a study of spatial heterogeneity in lung cancer. Each CDR3 protein gets one entry after TCRdb re-called the 5' RACE reads with MiXCR. Counted here are several thousand distinct CDR3 sequences, less than 70% occurring once; the ten biggest clones make up 77%. Time point here: sample taken at primary tumor resection. The authors sequenced whole RNA from tumor, nontumor lung or frozen PBMC without sorting. Source: PBMCs, taken at surgery. These receptors came from a female donor with early-stage non-small cell lung cancer.

Notes on this clonotype: This beta chain is an unintended read in a library built for alpha chains; its size means little. The rearrangement links TRBV7-9 to TRBJ2-5; 8 positions match TRBD1. There are 15 residues in the CDR3. Trimming took 5 bases from V and 3 from J; bases not matched to a gene: 8. Germline-derived CDR1 and CDR2 are SEHNR and FQNEAQ (reference sequence). In nucleotides, the CDR3 is TGTGCCAGCAGCCCCCGGACAGGGCTGGAAGAGACCCAGTACTTC. Its protein is CASSPRTGLEETQYF.

This clonotype occurred a few times. This beta chain slipped into a library made for alpha chains as a stray read, so its size is not meaningful. V and J are TRBV7-2 and TRBJ2-3; tentatively, D is TRBD2 (5 bases). Germline lookup yields CDR1 SGHTA and CDR2 FQGNSA. The CDR3 is 15 residues long. Trimming took 3 bases from V and 2 from J, leaving 12 bases between them. CDR3 loop: CASSFSGSYTDTQYF. CDR3 nucleotide sequence: TGTGCCAGCAGCTTTTCGGGGTCCTACACAGATACGCAGTATTTT.

For this clonotype: This beta chain is a stray read from a library made for alpha chains; its abundance is not meaningful. This chain joins TRBV3-1 and TRBJ2-1; 8 nucleotides line up with TRBD2. With V trimmed by 0 bases and J by 3 bases, 10 bases remained unmatched. Per the germline V gene, CDR1 is LGHDT and CDR2 is YNNKEL (reference sequence). The CDR3 is 18 amino acids. The CDR3 reads CASSQETSGRALYNEQFF. The CDR3 bases are TGTGCCAGCAGCCAAGAGACGTCCGGGAGGGCCCTCTACAATGAGCAGTTCTTC.

As concerns this clonotype: Within a library made for alpha chains, this beta chain is off target, and its count is uninformative. The genes are TRBV4-2 and TRBJ2-5; the D is unclear. The CDR3 extends over 16 amino acids. The V and J ends lost 2 bases and 1 base respectively, with 14 bases between them. Per germline, CDR1 LGHNA and CDR2 YNFKEQ. CDR3 protein: CASSQPLDGIQETQYF. For the CDR3, the DNA is TGTGCCAGCAGCCAACCACTGGACGGAATCCAAGAGACCCAGTACTTC.

Comments on this clonotype: Because the library targeted alpha chains, this beta chain is an off-target read whose size means little. This chain connects TRBV20-1 to TRBJ2-5; 10 positions agree with TRBD2. Germline values: CDR1 DFQATT, CDR2 SNEGSKA (reference sequence). The CDR3 runs 15 residues. V was clipped by 4 bases and J by 7 bases; unmatched bases: 12. CDR3 coding DNA: TGCAGTGCTACAACTAGCGGGATGAGTATGGTGACCCAGTACTTC. Protein sequence: CSATTSGMSMVTQYF.

To note about this clonotype: This beta chain is an unintended read in a library built for alpha chains; its size means little. The V gene is TRBV2, the J gene TRBJ2-4, with D perhaps TRBD2 (5 bases). Germline CDR1 and CDR2: SNHLY and FYNNEI. This CDR3 is 17 amino acids long. V was pared by 7 bases and J by 8 bases, with 27 bases between. CDR3 DNA: TGTGCCAGCAATCTCCTGCCCCAGCCGGGGTCCGCGGACATTCAGTACTTC. Encoded protein: CASNLLPQPGSADIQYF.

As concerns this clonotype: The library was designed around alpha chains, so this beta chain is a stray read whose abundance carries little weight. This sequence joins TRBV28 and TRBJ2-6, with D tentatively TRBD1 or TRBD2 (5 bases each). The germline V gene encodes CDR1 MDHEN and CDR2 SYDVKM. Trimming cost V 3 bases and J 0 bases, with 12 bases left between them. The CDR3 covers 17 residues. This chain's CDR3 is CASSLRGSSSGANVLTF. CDR3 DNA sequence: TGTGCCAGCAGTTTGAGGGGATCAAGCTCTGGGGCCAACGTCCTGACTTTC.

Worth noting for this clonotype: A library made for alpha chains picked up this beta chain off target, so its size means little. The J gene is TRBJ2-7, the V gene TRBV29-1; TRBD2 might be the D (5 bases). The CDR3 runs 12 residues. Trimming cost V 0 bases and J 4 bases, with 7 bases left between them. The germline gives CDR1 SQVTM, CDR2 ANQGSEA. DNA of the CDR3: TGCAGCGTTGAAGATCGGGGTTACGAGCAGTACTTC. It yields the protein CSVEDRGYEQYF.

Comments on this clonotype: This beta chain is a stray sequence in a library constructed for alpha chains; its clone size is not meaningful. The chain is built from TRBV28 and TRBJ2-3, with 7 bases fitting TRBD2. Germline V gives CDR1 MDHEN, CDR2 SYDVKM. The CDR3 sequence is 13 residues long. Germline trimming cut 2 bases from V and 7 bases from J; bases unmatched to any gene: 3. CDR3 DNA: TGTGCCAGCAGTTTAGCGGGAGAACATACGCAGTATTTT. Translating it yields CASSLAGEHTQYF. The full variable domain, its missing parts supplied by reference TRBV28 and TRBJ2-3, is DVKVTQSSRYLVKRTGEKVFLECVQDMDHENMFWYRQDPGLGLRLIYFSYDVKMKEKGDIPEGYSVSREKKERFSLILESASTNQTSMYLCASSLAGEHTQYFGPGTRLTVL.

As concerns this clonotype: The CDR3 carries no conserved terminal phenylalanine or tryptophan, so it likely arises from a read error. This beta chain came through as a stray read in a library set up for alpha chains, and its size says little. The rearrangement uses TRBV20-1 and TRBJ2-3, with TRBD2 identical over 8 bases. There are 14 residues in the CDR3. Germline trimming cut 0 bases from V and 5 bases from J; bases unmatched to any gene: 4. The germline V gene has CDR1 DFQATT and CDR2 SNEGSKA (reference sequence). CDR3 in DNA: TGCAGTGCTAGAGATCCCCTAGCGGGAGATACGCAGTATTCT. The encoded protein is CSARDPLAGDTQYS.

Remarks on this clonotype: Since the library was made to target alpha chains, this beta chain is a stray read and its abundance is not meaningful. The chain combines TRBV4-1 with TRBJ2-5, with TRBD2 matching 8 bases. CDR3 length equals 17 residues. Germline CDR1 reads MGHRA; CDR2 reads YSYEKL. After removal of 4 bases from V and 1 base from J, the junction contained 11 bases not matched to a gene. The CDR3 protein is CASSPIAVAGTQETQYF. In nucleotides, the CDR3 is TGCGCCAGCAGCCCCATCGCGGTAGCGGGGACCCAAGAGACCCAGTACTTC.

Of note for this clonotype: This beta chain came through as a stray read in a library set up for alpha chains, and its size says little. The chain employs TRBV3-1 and TRBJ2-7; no clear D. Germline lookup yields CDR1 LGHDT and CDR2 YNNKEL (reference sequence). The CDR3 totals 15 residues. V lost 0 bases to trimming and J lost 7 bases, with 16 bases between them. CDR3 residues: CASSQDRSAMGEQYV. As DNA, the CDR3 is TGTGCCAGCAGCCAAGACCGATCGGCCATGGGGGAGCAGTACGTC.

This clonotype was recorded a few times. This beta chain is a stray sequence in a library constructed for alpha chains; its clone size is not meaningful. The rearrangement joins TRBV28 to TRBJ2-1; D call uncertain. Per the germline V gene, CDR1 is MDHEN and CDR2 is SYDVKM. V was pared by 5 bases and J by 10 bases, with 12 bases between. CDR3 length: 12 residues. The CDR3: CASSVVQNEQFF. CDR3 coding DNA: TGTGCCAGCAGTGTAGTCCAAAACGAGCAGTTCTTC.

On this clonotype: Since it is a stray read in a library aimed at alpha chains, this beta chain has a size that is not meaningful. The V gene is TRBV5-4, the J gene TRBJ2-5; D is undetermined. Germline loops: CDR1 SGHNT, CDR2 YYREEE (reference sequence). The CDR3 length is 15 residues. V lost 0 bases and J 1 base, leaving 10 bases between the germline ends. CDR3 DNA: TGTGCCAGCAGCTTGGTGGTAGCCGGCCAAGAGACCCAGTACTTC. Encoded protein: CASSLVVAGQETQYF.

Of note for this clonotype: The library was prepared for alpha chains; this beta chain is a stray read, so its frequency means little. This sequence joins TRBV20-1 and TRBJ2-1; 9 positions match TRBD2. The CDR3 loop spans 15 amino acids. CDR1 DFQATT and CDR2 SNEGSKA come from the germline V gene (reference sequence). Trimming took 0 bases from V and 9 from J; bases not matched to a gene: 9. CDR3 bases: TGCAGTGCTAGAGATAAGGGACTAGCATCTAGTGAGCAGTTCTTC. It translates to CSARDKGLASSEQFF.

This clonotype has just a few counts. This beta chain was picked up by a library intended for alpha chains and is off target, so its count carries little meaning. The chain uses TRBV4-3 and TRBJ2-1; 8 nucleotides line up with TRBD1. The CDR3 contains 15 residues. Germline CDR1 and CDR2: LGHNA and YSLEER. The ends lost 1 base at V and 8 bases at J; junction bases unmatched: 7. The CDR3 loop is CASSQGGQGADEQFF. CDR3 bases: TGCGCCAGCAGCCAAGGGGGCCAGGGGGCCGATGAGCAGTTCTTC.

As for this clonotype: Within a library made for alpha chains, this beta chain is off target, and its count is uninformative. The chain carries TRBV20-1 and TRBJ2-3; tentatively, D is TRBD2 (5 bases). The germline V and J ends were trimmed by 6 bases and 0 bases, with 19 bases remaining between them. The CDR3 length is 16 residues. The V gene's germline CDR1 is DFQATT and CDR2 SNEGSKA (reference sequence). CDR3: CSAKRMDFSSTDTQYF. The CDR3, as DNA: TGCAGTGCAAAGAGAATGGACTTTTCCAGCACAGATACGCAGTATTTT.

To note about this clonotype: Because the library targeted alpha chains, this beta chain is an off-target read whose size means little. The rearrangement uses TRBV7-9 and TRBJ2-2; no clear D gene. V shed 3 bases and J shed 5 bases, with 16 bases lying between them. Per germline, CDR1 SEHNR and CDR2 FQNEAQ (reference sequence). The CDR3 is made up of 16 amino acids. The CDR3 sequence: CASSFQPFTVTGELFF. In DNA, the CDR3 is TGTGCCAGCAGCTTCCAACCCTTCACAGTTACCGGGGAGCTGTTTTTT.